The clone carrying this T cell receptor (beta chain) has more than one count but fewer than ten. Its antigen is unknown. These data belong to a study of identical twins. General study findings and limits: Reduced insertions were recorded for abundant cord blood beta clonotypes, with no such pattern in memory repertoires. Conclusions rested on cross-sectional statistics rather than following the same donors.

After removal of 4 bases from V and 2 bases from J, the junction contained 9 bases not matched to a gene. Germline-derived CDR1 and CDR2 are SGHRS and YFSETQ. The CDR3 runs 17 residues. Carrying unique molecular identifiers, the cDNA also gained a universal primer site through template switching. In TCRdb, the 5' RACE reads were re-called with MiXCR into one record per CDR3 protein. The sample records 640,000 or so distinct CDR3 sequences, around 6% being singletons. Donors uniformly comprised healthy Caucasians. The rearrangement joins TRBV5-1 to TRBJ2-2; 9 nucleotides match TRBD1. Sequencing was carried out using naive T cells sorted from blood. The receptor was isolated from a man aged 18 to 29 in good health. The CDR3 here is CASSGTTGGINTGELFF. The CDR3 DNA reads TGCGCCAGCAGCGGCACGACAGGGGGAATCAACACCGGGGAGCTGTTTTTT.